This is a list of T cell receptor beta chains from one sample in a study of human T cells and chemical hapten exposure. From the RACE reads, TCRdb called clonotypes with MiXCR, one entry per CDR3 protein. This table has approximately 100,000 distinct CDR3 sequences, roughly 11% appearing once. Source: whole blood, taken in connection with sensitization to the hapten diphenylcyclopropenone (DPC). The source of these receptors is a woman aged 40 to 49 with alopecia areata. Some clones in this sample may be carry-over from other donors' samples. The CDR3 runs from the conserved cysteine through the conserved F or W. Each record gives: V gene, D gene, J gene, clone size, CDR3 DNA, CDR3 protein. D genes are given only for firm matches. Some rows mark clone size as missing; the rest say once, few, many or name a class of expanded clone.

TRBV19	TRBD1	TRBJ2-5	many	TGTGCCAGTAGCATCTTTGGGACAGAGCAAGAGACCCAGTACTTC	CASSIFGTEQETQYF
TRBV20-1	.	TRBJ1-5	many	TGCAGTGCTTTACAGGTGAATCAGCCCCAGCATTTT	CSALQVNQPQHF
TRBV7-9	.	TRBJ2-3	few	TGTGCCAGCAGCGAAAGAAGGTCCTCCACAGATACGCAGTATTTT	CASSERRSSTDTQYF
TRBV4-2	.	TRBJ2-3	many	TGTGCCAGCAGCCAAGGACCCACAGATACGCAGTATTTT	CASSQGPTDTQYF
TRBV6-2/TRBV6-3	.	TRBJ2-1	many	TGTGCCAGCAGACCTACTCCAGGGGCGAGATACAATGAGCAGTTCTTC	CASRPTPGARYNEQFF
TRBV30	TRBD1	TRBJ1-2	few	TGTGCCTGGAGTGGCGACAGGGGCATCTATGGCTACACCTTC	CAWSGDRGIYGYTF
TRBV19	.	TRBJ1-5	few	TGTGCCAGTAGTGCAGATCAGCCCCAGCATTTT	CASSADQPQHF
TRBV6-1	.	TRBJ2-1	.	TGTGCCAGCACCCCCGACTCCGCACGGGGCAATGAGCAGTTCTTC	CASTPDSARGNEQFF
TRBV6-2/TRBV6-3	.	TRBJ1-2	.	TGTGCCAGCAGTTACTCTCACGGGCCCGGAGGCGGCTACACCTTC	CASSYSHGPGGGYTF
TRBV12-5	.	TRBJ2-1	many	TGTGCTAGTGGTTTCGACAGGTCCCCGACCACACAGTTCTTC	CASGFDRSPTTQFF
TRBV25-1	TRBD1	TRBJ2-5	few	TGTGCCAGCAGTGAATCGTCCGGGACAGGGTCGAGGGAGACCCAGTACTTC	CASSESSGTGSRETQYF
TRBV6-2/TRBV6-3	.	TRBJ1-1	many	TGTGCCAGCAGTACGGCCAGACAGAGTGAAGCTTTCTTT	CASSTARQSEAFF
TRBV10-3	TRBD1	TRBJ1-1	few	TGTGCCATCCATGGAGGGGGCTTGGTTGAAGCTTTCTTT	CAIHGGGLVEAFF
TRBV28	.	TRBJ1-5	few	TGTGCCAGCAGGTCTCCGGGTAACAGTCAGCCCCAGCATTTT	CASRSPGNSQPQHF
TRBV6-5	.	TRBJ2-2	.	TGTGCCAGCCAAACAAAGGGGGAGCTGTTTTTT	CASQTKGELFF
TRBV29-1	.	TRBJ1-5	many	TGCAGCGTTGGTGGCGCCAATCAGCCCCAGCATTTT	CSVGGANQPQHF